The clone carrying this TCR beta chain was counted between two and nine times. The antigen remains unidentified. This entry is derived from a study of T cells in Graves' hyperthyroidism and ophthalmopathy. Study-level findings and limits: Ophthalmopathy was separated from stable hyperthyroidism by a 13 V-J model. Expanded thyroid clonotypes (above 0.001) were mostly also found in blood.

Uncontrolled infections, other autoimmune diseases, pregnancy or lactation led to exclusion of patients. Clinicians diagnosed patients from clinical symptoms, serum thyroxine and TRAb, thyroid ultrasound and orbital computed tomography. Trimming took 0 bases from V and 3 from J, leaving 9 bases between them. From germline, CDR1 is SGHNT and CDR2 YYREEE (reference sequence). The CDR3 covers 14 residues. RNA transcripts were the template for amplifying TCR beta CDR3 regions. An initial round of RT-PCR targeting the TCR CDR3 relied on the HTBI primer set. From the multiplex PCR reads, TCRdb called clonotypes with MiXCR, one entry per CDR3 protein. The profile shows hundreds of thousands of distinct CDR3 sequences, roughly 46% of them singletons.

The clonotype originates from an adult man with Graves' disease, either hyperthyroidism or ophthalmopathy (not recorded which). The specimen sequenced was peripheral blood or thyroid tissue (not recorded which). The chain uses TRBV5-4 and TRBJ1-1; the D is unclear. CDR3 nucleotides: TGTGCCAGCAGCTTGGAAGGGTGGGACACTGAAGCTTTCTTT. It codes for CASSLEGWDTEAFF.